This T cell receptor (beta chain) originates from a study of cytomegalovirus exposure and HLA in healthy donors. In the study overall: Of the donors genotyped, approximately 410 in all, around 77% fell in the Caucasian-associated ancestry cluster. Study-level findings and limits: Later analysis identified 17,000 or so TCR beta sequences associated with HLA alleles, using a false discovery rate threshold of 0.05. Several V segments, TRBV6-2 and TRBV6-3 among them, could not be told apart and were dropped.

This clone was seen only once. Its target is unknown. In nominal health when sampled, donors likely had unrecorded immune exposures nonetheless. Trimming removed 1 base from V and 8 bases from J, with 17 bases in between. This CDR3 is 15 amino acids long. CDR1 and CDR2 (germline): SGHTA, FQGNSA. PCR was performed using 60 Vbeta and 13 Jbeta primers. Data came from immunoSEQ multiplex PCR; TCRdb stores just in-frame clones and leaves some out. The sample contains some 81,000 clones, over 60% of which appear only once. The rearrangement links TRBV7-2 to TRBJ1-2; no clear D gene. This TCR was recovered from a middle-aged woman in good health and CMV-seropositive. Sequenced sample: PBMCs. The CDR3 sequence: CASSLVIGRLSGYTF. DNA for the CDR3: TGTGCCAGCAGCTTAGTCATCGGCCGACTTAGCGGCTACACCTTC.